This T cell receptor (beta chain) was sequenced during a study of blood T cell repertoires in COVID-19. Background on the study: COVID-19 samples, acute and convalescent, were from the United States, Italy and Spain.

Per the original data handling: Amplification from reference gene primers served as the basis for estimated nucleated cell counts. Using immunoSEQ multiplex PCR, the repertoire was profiled, and TCRdb retains in-frame clones only, with some absent. D and trimming come from the DNA, and the V and J calls and clone size come from that table. Among 28,000 or so clones listed, over 75% were seen once. The sample taken for sequencing was peripheral blood. This clonotype was sampled from a man aged 60 to 75 with COVID-19, enrolled during active disease.

The DNA of the CDR3 is TGTGCCAGCAGCTTAGTTAGCGGGGGACGCGACAATGAGCAGTTCTTC. This encodes CASSLVSGGRDNEQFF. The V gene is TRBV7-2, the J gene TRBJ2-1; 9 nucleotides agree with TRBD2. Trimming took 1 base from V and 5 from J; bases not matched to a gene: 6. The CDR3 covers 16 residues. The germline gives CDR1 SGHTA, CDR2 FQGNSA.